These T cell receptor beta chains were read from a single sample in a study of neurological immune-mediated disorders. TCRdb itself ran the 5' RACE reads through MiXCR, one entry per CDR3 protein. The sample includes fewer than 25,000 distinct CDR3 sequences, about an eighth of them seen just once. Sequenced sample: PBMCs. Receptors were obtained from a woman in her fifties or sixties with HTLV-1-associated myelopathy (HAM/TSP). Each CDR3 is given with its conserved first and last residue. Fields, in order: D gene, J gene, clone size, V gene, CDR3 protein, CDR3 DNA. The D gene is left open where the match is weak. The size entry is marked missing in some rows and otherwise reads once, few, many or a size class.

TRBD1 | TRBJ2-7 | many | TRBV27 | CASSPSTGRLIGF | TGTGCCAGCAGTCCCTCGACAGGGAGACTTATCGGCTTC
NA | TRBJ2-1 | many | TRBV27 | CASSPASSYNEQFF | TGTGCCAGCAGTCCAGCTAGCTCCTACAATGAGCAGTTCTTC
NA | TRBJ2-1 | many | TRBV20-1 | CSARARRDSSYNEQFF | TGCAGTGCTAGGGCTAGGCGGGATAGTTCCTACAATGAGCAGTTCTTC
NA | TRBJ2-6 | medium-sized | TRBV10-3 | CAISETEGGHSGANVLTF | TGTGCCATCAGTGAGACCGAGGGAGGACACTCTGGGGCCAACGTCCTGACTTTC
NA | TRBJ2-7 | NA | TRBV5-1 | CASSLSPRDEQYF | TGCGCCAGCAGCTTGTCCCCACGGGACGAGCAGTACTTC
TRBD2 | TRBJ2-3 | many | TRBV6-1 | CASSPGLGSDTQYF | TGTGCCAGCAGTCCGGGACTAGGGTCAGATACGCAGTATTTT
TRBD1 | TRBJ1-6 | few | TRBV19 | CASSNRDRGPSSYNSPLHF | TGTGCCAGTAGCAACCGGGACAGGGGGCCAAGCTCCTATAATTCACCCCTCCACTTT
TRBD2 | TRBJ2-7 | many | TRBV29-1 | CSVEDRAGANEQYF | TGCAGCGTTGAAGATCGGGCGGGAGCGAATGAGCAGTACTTC
TRBD1 | TRBJ2-1 | many | TRBV5-6 | CASSYDRADYNEQFF | TGTGCCAGCAGTTACGACAGGGCCGACTACAATGAGCAGTTCTTC
NA | TRBJ2-5 | many | TRBV4-1 | CASSQDVQQNRARETQYF | TGCGCCAGCAGCCAAGATGTCCAACAGAATCGGGCGAGAGAGACCCAGTACTTC
NA | TRBJ2-3 | many | TRBV9 | CASAGFYGTDTQYF | TGTGCCAGCGCGGGATTTTACGGCACAGATACGCAGTATTTT
NA | TRBJ2-1 | few | TRBV20-1 | CSASGPTYNEQFF | TGCAGTGCTAGCGGACCGACTTACAATGAGCAGTTCTTC
TRBD2 | TRBJ2-3 | many | TRBV3-1 | CASSPWTSGSTDTQYF | TGTGCCAGCAGCCCGTGGACTAGCGGATCCACAGATACGCAGTATTTT
NA | TRBJ2-6 | many | TRBV3-1 | CASSQRGPWGLSGANVLTF | TGTGCCAGCAGCCAAAGAGGGCCTTGGGGACTCTCTGGGGCCAACGTCCTGACTTTC
NA | TRBJ2-7 | many | TRBV5-1 | CASSLNDGTEQYF | TGCGCCAGCAGCTTGAATGACGGCACAGAGCAGTACTTC
NA | TRBJ1-5 | many | TRBV7-9 | CASSFQTGGGNQPQHF | TGTGCCAGCAGCTTCCAGACAGGCGGAGGCAATCAGCCCCAGCATTTT
NA | TRBJ2-1 | many | TRBV5-1 | CASSHSRGGDNEQFF | TGCGCCAGCAGCCATTCGAGAGGAGGGGACAATGAGCAGTTCTTC
NA | TRBJ2-1 | NA | TRBV18 | CASSPPPGENEQFF | TGTGCCAGCTCACCACCCCCGGGCGAAAATGAGCAGTTCTTC
TRBD1 | TRBJ1-6 | many | TRBV14 | CASSPLTGGSPLHF | TGTGCCAGCAGCCCCCTGACAGGGGGTTCACCCCTCCACTTT
TRBD1 | TRBJ1-3 | many | TRBV29-1 | CSVESSQGARNTIYF | TGCAGCGTTGAAAGTTCACAGGGGGCACGAAACACCATATATTTT
NA | TRBJ1-1 | many | TRBV5-1 | CASSLTPGQGNTEAFF | TGCGCCAGCAGCTTGACACCGGGACAAGGGAACACTGAAGCTTTCTTT
TRBD1 | TRBJ2-7 | NA | TRBV27 | CASSPAAGGAYEQYF | TGTGCCAGCAGTCCGGCTGCAGGGGGAGCGTACGAGCAGTACTTC
NA | TRBJ2-3 | many | TRBV29-1 | CSADERLGGDTQYF | TGCAGCGCCGACGAAAGGTTAGGTGGAGATACGCAGTATTTT
TRBD1 | TRBJ1-2 | few | TRBV19 | CASSPDRVGYGYTF | TGTGCCAGTAGTCCGGACAGGGTGGGCTATGGCTACACCTTC
NA | TRBJ2-1 | NA | TRBV10-1 | CASSGPEAPSYNEQFF | TGCGCCAGCAGTGGCCCCGAGGCCCCCTCCTACAATGAGCAGTTCTTC
TRBD2 | TRBJ2-3 | many | TRBV20-1 | CSAREGRGGRADTQYF | TGCAGTGCTAGAGAGGGACGGGGGGGACGTGCAGATACGCAGTATTTT
NA | TRBJ2-7 | few | TRBV5-1 | CASSLVGGAYEQYF | TGCGCCAGCAGCTTGGTAGGGGGGGCCTACGAGCAGTACTTC